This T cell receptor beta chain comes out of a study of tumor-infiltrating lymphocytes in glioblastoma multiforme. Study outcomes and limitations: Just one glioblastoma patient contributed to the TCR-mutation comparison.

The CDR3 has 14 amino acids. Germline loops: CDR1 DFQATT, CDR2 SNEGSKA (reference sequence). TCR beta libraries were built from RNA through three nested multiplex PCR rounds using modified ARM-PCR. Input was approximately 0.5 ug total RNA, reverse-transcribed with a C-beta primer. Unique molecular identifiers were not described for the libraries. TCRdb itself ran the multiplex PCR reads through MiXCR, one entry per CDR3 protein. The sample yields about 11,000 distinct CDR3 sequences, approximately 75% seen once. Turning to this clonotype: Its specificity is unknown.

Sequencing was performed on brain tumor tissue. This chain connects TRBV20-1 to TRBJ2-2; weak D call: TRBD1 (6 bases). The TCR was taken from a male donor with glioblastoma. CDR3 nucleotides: TGCAGGGAGACAGGATCTAGGCGCACCGGGGAGCTGTTTTTT. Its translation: CRETGSRRTGELFF.